The 27 T cell receptor beta chains below were found in one sample sequenced in a study of T cell responses to AZD1222 COVID-19 vaccine (dated by TCRdb to about 2021). The receptor library was made with the immunoSEQ multiplex PCR assay. The immuneACCESS repertoire file appears here via TCRdb, limited to in-frame rearrangements. These files lack a portion of the clones; in checked studies, under half of the deficit traces to unresolved V genes, and the cause of the others is not known. A total of some 97,000 clones appear in this sample, 85% to 90% of them only once. The ten most abundant clones make up 16% of the sample. Interpreted using the paper, the time point label stands for: baseline before first vaccination. Sequencing was performed on peripheral blood, taken on day 0 of AZD1222 vaccination. The receptors come from an adult in good health.

This chain connects TRBV10-3 to TRBJ2-7; D unclear. This CDR3 has 16 amino acids. The germline V gene encodes CDR1 ENHRY and CDR2 SYGVKD. The V end lost 2 bases, the J end lost 2 bases, and 16 bases lay between the germline ends. CDR3 coding DNA: TGTGCCATCAGTGAGGCAGCTCCCGGCGCAACCTACGAGCAGTACTTC. Its translation: CAISEAAPGATYEQYF.

The J gene is TRBJ2-7, the V gene TRBV28; 10 positions match TRBD1. This CDR3 region has 16 residues. The trim removed 5 bases at V and 3 bases at J, leaving 10 bases unmatched. Germline lookup yields CDR1 MDHEN and CDR2 SYDVKM. The CDR3 nucleotides are TGTGCCAGCAGTCTGCTTCCCGGGACAGGGGTCTACGAGCAGTACTTC. Translation: CASSLLPGTGVYEQYF.

V is TRBV3-1 (or the pseudogene TRBV3-2) and J is TRBJ1-2; D might be TRBD1 (5 bases). The V gene lost 4 bases and the J gene lost 4 bases, with 19 bases spanning the gap. Germline values: CDR1 LGHDT, CDR2 YNNKEL (reference sequence). This CDR3 contains 16 residues. This CDR3 reads CASSPPGWDLSYGYTF. The DNA for the CDR3 is TGTGCCAGCAGCCCCCCTGGATGGGACCTAAGCTATGGCTACACCTTC.

This chain uses TRBV6-1 with TRBJ1-2; D ambiguous. The germline V gene encodes CDR1 MNHNS and CDR2 SASEGT. This CDR3 has 15 residues. The V end lost 0 bases, the J end lost 0 bases, and 8 bases lay between the germline ends. CDR3 sequence: CASSEATLPNYGYTF. The CDR3 region has the DNA TGTGCCAGCAGTGAAGCGACACTCCCTAACTATGGCTACACCTTC.

This chain connects TRBV5-4 to TRBJ1-2; 8 nucleotides align to TRBD1. There are 13 residues in the CDR3. Germline V gene sequence: CDR1 SGHNT, CDR2 YYREEE (reference sequence). V was clipped by 4 bases and J by 6 bases; unmatched bases: 5. The CDR3 sequence: CASSMDRVHGYTF. CDR3 coding DNA: TGTGCCAGCAGCATGGACAGGGTCCATGGCTACACCTTC.

J is TRBJ1-4 and V is TRBV7-9; 10 nucleotides agree with TRBD1. Germline lookup yields CDR1 SEHNR and CDR2 FQNEAQ (reference sequence). V lost 6 bases and J lost 4; bases outside the gene matches: 8. CDR3 size: 16 residues. The chain's CDR3 is CASRETGGNNNEKLFF. The CDR3 DNA reads as TGTGCCAGCAGAGAGACAGGGGGCAACAATAATGAAAAACTGTTTTTT.

The chain has TRBV11-2 and TRBJ1-2, with 7 bases lining up with TRBD1. Germline V lookup: CDR1 SGHAT, CDR2 FQNNGV. CDR3 length equals 14 residues. V dropped 7 bases and J dropped 5; count of bases not matched to a gene: 10. DNA of the CDR3: TGTGCCAGCACCACTAGGAACAGGGGATATGGCTACACCTTC. Encoded protein: CASTTRNRGYGYTF. Full variable domain (remainder filled in from reference TRBV11-2 and TRBJ1-2): EAGVAQSPRYKIIEKRQSVAFWCNPISGHATLYWYQQILGQGPKLLIQFQNNGVVDDSQLPKDRFSAERLKGVDSTLKIQPAKLEDSAVYLCASTTRNRGYGYTFGSGTRLTVV.

The chain couples TRBV21-1 to TRBJ1-2; TRBD1, as called in the table, went unchecked against the DNA. TRBV21-1 is tagged as a pseudogene. This CDR3 has 18 amino acids. In nucleotides, the CDR3 is TGTGCCAGCAGCAAAGCCCGGGACAGAAACCCGGAGAACTATGGCTACACCTTC. This codes for CASSKARDRNPENYGYTF.

This chain uses TRBV18 with TRBJ1-3; maybe TRBD1 (6 bases). Germline V gives CDR1 KGHSH, CDR2 LQKENI. This CDR3 is built from 17 residues. V shed 6 bases and J shed 0 bases, with 18 bases lying between them. The DNA of the CDR3 is TGTGCCAGCTCCCCAACCCTCGACAGGCTCTCTGGAAACACCATATATTTT. Protein product: CASSPTLDRLSGNTIYF.

About this clone: One end of the junction varies from germline; a read error may be responsible. The V call is TRBV3-1 (or the pseudogene TRBV3-2), the J call TRBJ1-2; tentatively, D is TRBD1 (6 bases). CDR3 size: 12 residues. Germline assignment: CDR1 LGHDT and CDR2 YNNKEL (reference sequence). CDR3 coding DNA: TGTGCCAGCAGCCAAGATCAGGGACATCACGCCTTC. It yields the protein CASSQDQGHHAF.

This chain joins TRBV19 and TRBJ1-4; D remains ambiguous. Between the trimmed V and J ends, which lost 9 bases and 7 bases, there was a span of 21 bases. Germline CDR1 LNHDA, CDR2 SQIVND (reference sequence). This CDR3 comprises 15 residues. In DNA, the CDR3 is TGTGCCAGCAAGTATATTGGACCCACTGCTGAAAAACTGTTTTTT. It translates to CASKYIGPTAEKLFF.

V is TRBV6-5 and J is TRBJ1-4, with D perhaps TRBD1 (5 bases). CDR3 size: 13 residues. V lost 7 bases, J lost 7 bases, and 13 bases lay in between. CDR1 MNHEY and CDR2 SVGAGI come from the germline V gene. The CDR3 here is CASTVQRGEKLFF. In DNA form, the CDR3 reads TGTGCCAGCACAGTCCAGAGGGGTGAAAAACTGTTTTTT.

This rearrangement joins TRBV6-4 to TRBJ2-2; perhaps TRBD2 as D (6 bases). In germline, CDR1 is MRHNA, CDR2 SNTAGT. The CDR3 runs 17 residues. Deletions cut 3 bases from V and 5 bases from J, with 19 bases between. The CDR3 coding sequence is TGTGCCAGCAGTGAATTCGGGGGTTTTGAGCGGACCGGGGAGCTGTTTTTT. It translates to CASSEFGGFERTGELFF.

This chain connects TRBV3-1 (or the pseudogene TRBV3-2) to TRBJ2-1; 12 bases map to TRBD2. CDR1 LGHDT and CDR2 YNNKEL come from the germline V gene (reference sequence). After removal of 5 bases from V and 7 bases from J, the junction contained 9 bases not matched to a gene. The CDR3 spans 16 residues. The CDR3 region has the DNA TGTGCCAGCAGCGTCTCTAGCGGGGGGGCGGGGAATGAGCAGTTCTTC. The encoded protein is CASSVSSGGAGNEQFF.

This chain connects TRBV15 to TRBJ2-7; 9 bases map to TRBD1. The CDR3 has 16 residues. CDR1 and CDR2 (germline): LNHNV, YYDKDF (reference sequence). With 3 bases clipped from V and 5 bases from J, the junction kept 11 bases outside the gene matches. CDR3 in DNA: TGTGCCACCAGCAGCAAGATCGGGACAGGGTTCAACGAGCAGTACTTC. Translation gives CATSSKIGTGFNEQYF.

The chain recombines TRBV6-1 with TRBJ2-1, with D perhaps TRBD1 (6 bases). CDR1 and CDR2 from the germline V gene are MNHNS and SASEGT. Trimming removed 3 bases from V and 0 bases from J, with 18 bases in between. The CDR3 extends over 18 amino acids. The CDR3: CASSDRQAWVSSYNEQFF. The CDR3 DNA reads as TGTGCCAGCAGTGACCGACAGGCCTGGGTTAGCTCCTACAATGAGCAGTTCTTC.

J is TRBJ1-1 and V is TRBV3-1 (or the pseudogene TRBV3-2); D is uncertain. The CDR3 is 13 residues long. The V gene lost 4 bases and the J gene lost 1 base, with 7 bases spanning the gap. Germline loops: CDR1 LGHDT, CDR2 YNNKEL (reference sequence). The CDR3 sequence is CASSPRENTEAFF. DNA for the CDR3: TGTGCCAGCAGCCCTCGGGAGAACACTGAAGCTTTCTTT.

The chain is built from TRBV7-9 and TRBJ2-5; 9 bases fit TRBD2. Germline loops: CDR1 SEHNR, CDR2 FQNEAQ (reference sequence). The V segment lost 5 bases and the J segment 5 bases; nucleotides outside the gene matches: 9. The length of the CDR3 is 15 residues. The CDR3 sequence: CASSPRRGGAETQYF. The CDR3 region has the DNA TGTGCCAGCAGCCCCCGCCGCGGGGGGGCGGAGACCCAGTACTTC.

This clone occurred once. The chain joins TRBV19 to TRBJ2-7; 7 nucleotides match TRBD2. The CDR3 is 13 residues long. V was pared by 9 bases and J by 2 bases, with 7 bases of the junction left unmatched. Germline V gene data show CDR1 as LNHDA and CDR2 as SQIVND (reference sequence). The CDR3 sequence is CASQRDGTYEQYF. CDR3 DNA sequence: TGTGCCAGCCAGCGGGACGGGACCTACGAGCAGTACTTC.

The J gene is TRBJ2-3, the V gene TRBV5-1; 10 bases match TRBD1. The CDR3 has 16 residues. Per the germline V gene, CDR1 is SGHRS and CDR2 is YFSETQ. V shed 4 bases and J 5 bases; nucleotides not matched to a gene: 10. The CDR3 reads CASSVTGGGLVDTQYF. In nucleotides, the CDR3 is TGCGCCAGCAGCGTGACAGGGGGCGGTCTTGTAGATACGCAGTATTTT.

The V and J genes are TRBV4-1 and TRBJ1-2; D gene ambiguous. The length of the CDR3 is 13 residues. The V end lost 3 bases, the J end lost 6 bases, and 11 bases lay between the germline ends. The germline gives CDR1 MGHRA, CDR2 YSYEKL. The CDR3 reads CASSHLYTHGYTF. The CDR3 bases are TGCGCCAGCAGCCATCTCTACACTCATGGCTACACCTTC.

This clone showed up just once. This sequence joins TRBV29-1 and TRBJ1-1; D unclear. CDR1 is SQVTM and CDR2 is ANQGSEA in the germline V gene. V was cut by 4 bases and J by 3 bases, with 15 bases left in between. The CDR3 has 14 residues. The DNA for the CDR3 is TGCAGCGTTGCCCGCGCCGACGGGGACACTGAAGCTTTCTTT. Translation: CSVARADGDTEAFF.

This chain uses TRBV11-2 with TRBJ2-3, with D perhaps given as TRBD1 or TRBD2 (5 bases each). The CDR3 is 16 residues long. The germline V gene has CDR1 SGHAT and CDR2 FQNNGV. Trimming left V 4 bases short and J 2 bases short, with 16 bases between. The CDR3 reads CASSSRGAGNTDTQYF. The CDR3 DNA sequence: TGTGCCAGCAGCTCGAGAGGGGCAGGGAACACAGATACGCAGTATTTT.

V usage is TRBV18 and J usage is TRBJ1-3; perhaps TRBD1 as D (5 bases). Trimming took off 0 bases at V and 3 bases at J, with 24 bases between the two ends. Germline lookup yields CDR1 KGHSH and CDR2 LQKENI. The CDR3 has 20 residues. The CDR3 bases are TGTGCCAGCTCACCACCCCGCGGAGTGGGGGTTTTTTATGGTGGAAACACCATATATTTT. It encodes CASSPPRGVGVFYGGNTIYF.

Only one count was recorded for this clone. The gene calls are TRBV28 and TRBJ1-5, with D unresolved. The CDR3 contains 14 residues. Germline CDR1 reads MDHEN; CDR2 reads SYDVKM. Trimming pared 2 bases from V and 7 bases from J, leaving 12 bases between. The CDR3 loop reads CASSLPREDQPQHF. The CDR3 DNA reads as TGTGCCAGCAGTTTACCCCGGGAGGACCAGCCCCAGCATTTT. Full variable domain (rest looked up from reference TRBV28 and TRBJ1-5): DVKVTQSSRYLVKRTGEKVFLECVQDMDHENMFWYRQDPGLGLRLIYFSYDVKMKEKGDIPEGYSVSREKKERFSLILESASTNQTSMYLCASSLPREDQPQHFGDGTRLSIL.

The CDR3 here is CASSSDLMQPQHF. The CDR3 DNA reads as TGTGCCAGCAGCTCCGACCTCATGCAGCCCCAGCATTTT. The rearrangement joins TRBV7-2 to TRBJ1-5, with no clear D. The germline V and J ends were trimmed by 4 bases and 7 bases, with 11 bases remaining between them. The CDR3 length is 13 residues. The germline V gene encodes CDR1 SGHTA and CDR2 FQGNSA.

V is TRBV5-5 and J is TRBJ1-5; D is perhaps TRBD1 (5 bases). Germline CDR1 reads SGHKS; CDR2 reads YYEKEE (reference sequence). The CDR3 totals 19 residues. V was cut by 1 base and J by 0 bases, with 20 bases left in between. CDR3 amino acids: CASSLNLLRQINSNQPQHF. The CDR3 DNA sequence: TGTGCCAGCAGCTTGAATCTTTTGCGACAGATCAATAGCAATCAGCCCCAGCATTTT. The variable domain in full, completed from reference TRBV5-5 and TRBJ1-5, reads DAGVTQSPTHLIKTRGQQVTLRCSPISGHKSVSWYQQVLGQGPQFIFQYYEKEERGRGNFPDRFSARQFPNYSSELNVNALLLGDSALYLCASSLNLLRQINSNQPQHFGDGTRLSIL.